This T cell receptor beta chain derives from a study of T cell repertoires in cytomegalovirus infection. As for the study in general: The public TCR beta signatures pointed to both CMV infection and matching HLA type.

Study observations and caveats: Frequencies of public TCR beta families were cumulated, and this identified carriers of CMV plus the relevant HLA. Clonotype analysis showed dominance of the ex vivo response by HLA-C-restricted CMV-specific TCR beta clonotypes.

Concerning this clonotype itself: Its antigen remains unidentified.

TCRdb reprocessed the reads via MiXCR and lists one record per CDR3 protein. The sample carries about 700,000 distinct CDR3 sequences, approximately 33% recorded once. V lost 3 bases, J lost 4 bases, and 10 bases lay in between. CDR3 size: 14 residues. Germline loops: CDR1 SGHTA, CDR2 FQGNSA. Sequenced material: cultured PBMCs, taken from culture after CMV antigen stimulation. This receptor was obtained from a human donor in good health (CMV status not recorded). Some clones in this sample may be carry-over from other donors' samples. The rearrangement joins TRBV7-2 to TRBJ1-5; the D gene is possibly TRBD1 (6 bases). DNA of the CDR3: TGTGCCAGCAGCTTTTTAGGACAGAATCAGCCCCAGCATTTT. It codes for CASSFLGQNQPQHF.